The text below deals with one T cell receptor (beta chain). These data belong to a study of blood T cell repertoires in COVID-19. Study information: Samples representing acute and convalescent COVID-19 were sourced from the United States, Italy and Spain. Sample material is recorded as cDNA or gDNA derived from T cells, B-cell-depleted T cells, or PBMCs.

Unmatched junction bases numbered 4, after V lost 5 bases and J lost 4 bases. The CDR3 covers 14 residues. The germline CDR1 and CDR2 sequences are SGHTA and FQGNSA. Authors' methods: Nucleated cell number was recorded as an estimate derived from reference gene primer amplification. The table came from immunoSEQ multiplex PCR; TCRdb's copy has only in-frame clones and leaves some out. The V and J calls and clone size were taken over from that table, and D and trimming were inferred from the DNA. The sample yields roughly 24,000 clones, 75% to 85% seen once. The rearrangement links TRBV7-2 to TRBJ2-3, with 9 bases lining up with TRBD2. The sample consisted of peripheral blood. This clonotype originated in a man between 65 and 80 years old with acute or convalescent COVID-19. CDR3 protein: CASSGSGSPDTQYF. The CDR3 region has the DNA TGTGCCAGCAGCGGTAGCGGGAGCCCAGATACGCAGTATTTT.